The 6 T cell receptor beta chains below were found in one sample sequenced in a study of T-cell reconstitution after alpha-beta-depleted transplantation in children. TCRbeta library preparation incorporated unique molecular identifiers. TCRdb itself ran the PCR reads through MiXCR, one entry per CDR3 protein. The table records several thousand distinct CDR3 sequences, 10% to 15% of them present only once. This material consisted of PBMCs, mostly from graft donor cells, taken 60 days after TCRalphabeta/CD19-depleted stem cell transplant. The receptors derive from a patient aged 2 to 9 who had a stem cell transplant for inherited bone marrow failure, so the T cells may come from the graft donor.

This clonotype was observed many times. The genes are TRBV27 and TRBJ1-2; TRBD1 matches 7 bases. Germline trimming cut 5 bases from V and 0 bases from J; bases unmatched to any gene: 9. Germline V gene sequence: CDR1 MNHEY, CDR2 SMNVEV (reference sequence). The CDR3 is 16 amino acids. This CDR3 is CASSPYNRGPNYGYTF. The DNA for the CDR3 is TGTGCCAGCAGTCCTTATAACAGGGGACCTAACTATGGCTACACCTTC.

This clonotype was seen many times. V gene TRBV4-3 combines with J gene TRBJ1-2, with no clear D. CDR1 LGHNA and CDR2 YSLEER come from the germline V gene. This CDR3 spans 14 amino acids. V was pared by 8 bases and J by 2 bases, with 15 bases between. This CDR3 is CASQDFHRNYGYTF. In DNA form, the CDR3 reads TGCGCCAGCCAAGATTTTCACAGAAACTATGGCTACACCTTC.

The table lists this clonotype with many counts. A read error may be the cause here, since a much bigger clone is one base away. The genes are TRBV28 and TRBJ2-3; D ambiguous. Per germline, CDR1 MDHEN and CDR2 SYDVKM. The CDR3 contains 11 residues. Written as DNA, the CDR3 is TGTCCCATCGATGACACAGATACGCAGTATTTT. Its protein product is CPIDDTDTQYF.

This clonotype was recorded many times. This chain connects TRBV5-1 to TRBJ2-4; D may be TRBD1 (6 bases). Per germline, CDR1 SGHRS and CDR2 YFSETQ. V was pared by 2 bases and J by 1 base, with 7 bases between. CDR3 length: 14 amino acids. The CDR3 DNA is TGCGCCAGCAGCTTACAGGGTGCCAAAAACATTCAGTACTTC. Translation: CASSLQGAKNIQYF. The full variable domain, with the rest looked up from reference TRBV5-1 and TRBJ2-4, is KAGVTQTPRYLIKTRGQQVTLSCSPISGHRSVSWYQQTPGQGLQFLFEYFSETQRNKGNFPGRFSGRQFSNSRSEMNVSTLELGDSALYLCASSLQGAKNIQYFGAGTRLSVL.

This clonotype was counted many times. The genes are TRBV5-1 and TRBJ2-5, with 9 bases identical to TRBD1. CDR1 SGHRS and CDR2 YFSETQ come from the germline V gene. The CDR3 is 14 residues long. Trimming removed 5 bases from V and 5 bases from J; junction bases left unmatched: 7. As DNA, the CDR3 is TGCGCCAGCAGACCACAGGGGGCTCGGGAGACCCAGTACTTC. Its translation is CASRPQGARETQYF.

In its sample, this clonotype was seen many times. This chain links TRBV9 with TRBJ2-7, with 7 nucleotides matching TRBD2. After removal of 0 bases from V and 7 bases from J, the junction contained 10 bases not matched to a gene. CDR3 length equals 15 residues. CDR1 and CDR2 (germline): SGDLS, YYNGEE. The CDR3, as DNA: TGTGCCAGCAGCGTAGGGACTAGGTCCCTTTGGGAGCAGTACTTC. This codes for CASSVGTRSLWEQYF. Complete variable domain (other parts from reference TRBV9 and TRBJ2-7): DSGVTQTPKHLITATGQRVTLRCSPRSGDLSVYWYQQSLDQGLQFLIQYYNGEERAKGNILERFSAQQFPDLHSELNLSSLELGDSALYFCASSVGTRSLWEQYFGPGTRLTVT.